This T cell receptor beta chain was retrieved from a study of T cell responses to AZD1222 COVID-19 vaccine listed by TCRdb under 2021. In terms of the full investigation: TCR sequencing covered 233 trial participants: 207 given two doses of AZD1222 and approximately 26 given two doses of MenACWY control vaccine. Trial participants were enrolled by age into subgroups of 18-55, 56-69 and 70-plus years, and around 150, 29 and 61 TCR-sequenced participants, respectively, were included in these subgroups. Broad study findings and their caveats: Spike-specific TCR breadth and depth rose significantly after two AZD1222 doses compared with day 0 and with MenACWY recipients. Conclusions about previously exposed vaccinees are limited, since just six AZD1222 recipients were seropositive for SARS-CoV-2 at baseline. CD4 TCRs associated with the vaccine covered the entire spike protein, and the dominant responses were in regions 160-218 and 743-854. Reportedly, close to half of the unique spike-specific TCRs recognized epitopes lying outside the regions that are mutated in the B.1.351 and B.1.1.7 variants. Because no day 14 peak-response samples were available, repertoires were characterized only after the peak T cell response. Participants were mostly white British, with more females than males. The authors suggested clonal diversity may have been underestimated. The 56-69-year group was small, and its depth increase did not reach significance, likely because of low power.

Read against the paper, the sample's time point label means: about 28 days (+/-7) after the second vaccine dose. Because spike-specific TCR depth and breadth did not differ between the two schedules, AZD1222 recipients who got a second dose at roughly 4 weeks were pooled with those who got a second dose at roughly 12 weeks. Samples from vaccinated people were obtained from the UK trials COV001 and COV002, which included a single-blind randomized controlled phase 2/3 trial of AZD1222 (ChAdOx1 nCoV-19) in healthy adults. For TCRbeta chain sequencing, PBMC samples were collected from trial participants at day 0 and at day 28 after the second dose. Points on this clone: Its antigen is not yet known. No base qualities exist here, and no much larger clone lies one base off it.

CDR1 ENHRY and CDR2 SYGVKD were looked up in the germline V gene. The junction carries 6 bases between V and J, which are trimmed by 2 bases and 1 base respectively. CDR3 length: 14 amino acids, cysteine to phenylalanine. Here the CDR3 DNA is all that survives: 42 bases in frame from base 1. The CDR3 regions of human TCRbeta chains were analyzed by immunosequencing. In the original analysis: Repertoire TCRs were checked for matches against a reference library of SARS-CoV-2-specific TCRs that had been generated using the MIRA antigen-specificity platform. Breadth was defined as the fraction of unique TCRs that were SARS-CoV-2-associated. Depth was defined as the fraction of total T cells that were SARS-CoV-2-associated. Using the MIRA data, every spike-specific TCR was mapped to the spike region that the TCR reacted to and assigned to either a CD4 or a CD8 class. Log10-transformed breadth and depth values were compared by one-way ANOVA with Sidak's multiple comparisons tests. The table was pulled from immuneACCESS by TCRdb, which kept in-frame rearrangements only. Such tables lose some clones; where checked, under half of the loss comes from unresolved V genes, and the rest has no known cause. That table is the source of V, J and clone size, and D and trimming were worked out from the DNA. The sample yields around 120,000 clones; roughly 91% were counted once. Jointly, the top ten make up approximately 5% of the sample.

The chain is assembled from TRBV10-3 and TRBJ1-3; TRBD1 is a possible D gene, resting on 6 matching bases. The origin of this receptor is an adult who received the AZD1222 COVID-19 vaccine. The sample in question was peripheral blood, obtained 28 days after the second AZD1222 dose. The bases are TGTGCCATCAGTGAGACAGGGTCTGGAAACACCATATATTTT. Its coded protein is CAISETGSGNTIYF.